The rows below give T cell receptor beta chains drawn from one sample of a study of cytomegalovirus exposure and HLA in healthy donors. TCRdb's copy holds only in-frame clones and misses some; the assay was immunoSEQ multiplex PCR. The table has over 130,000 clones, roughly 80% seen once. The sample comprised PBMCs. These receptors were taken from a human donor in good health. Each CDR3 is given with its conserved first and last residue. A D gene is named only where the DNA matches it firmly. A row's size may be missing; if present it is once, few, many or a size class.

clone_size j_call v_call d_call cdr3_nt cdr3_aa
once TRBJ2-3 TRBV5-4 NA TGTGCCAGCAGCTTGGAGACTAGTCGCACAGATACGCAGTATTTT CASSLETSRTDTQYF
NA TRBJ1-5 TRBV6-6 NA TGTGCCAGCAGTTACGGAGTATCAAGTCAGCCCCAGCATTTT CASSYGVSSQPQHF
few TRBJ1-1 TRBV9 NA TGTGCCAGCAGCGTACAGACTGAAGCTTTCTTT CASSVQTEAFF
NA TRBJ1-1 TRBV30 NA TGTGCCTGCCAAGGCGGGGCTGAAGCTTTCTTT CACQGGAEAFF
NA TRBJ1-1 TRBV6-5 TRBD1 TGTGCCAGCTTGACTAGACAGGGTGGGACTGAAGCTTTCTTT CASLTRQGGTEAFF
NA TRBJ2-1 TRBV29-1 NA TGCAGCGCACAAGAGGGGGGGGTGCCCTACAATGAGCAGTTCTTC CSAQEGGVPYNEQFF
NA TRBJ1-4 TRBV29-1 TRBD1 TGCAGCGTCGAGACAGGGAGTGTCGAAAAACTGTTTTTT CSVETGSVEKLFF
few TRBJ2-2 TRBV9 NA TGTGCCAGCAGCAGGGCAGGGACGAACACCGGGGAGCTGTTTTTT CASSRAGTNTGELFF
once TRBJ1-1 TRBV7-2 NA TGTGCCAGCAGCTTAGACGCGGGGGCACTAAACACTGAAGCTTTCTTT CASSLDAGALNTEAFF
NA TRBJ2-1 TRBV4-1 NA TGCGCCAGCAGCACGATACCTCAGCATAGGGGTGAGCAGTTCTTC CASSTIPQHRGEQFF
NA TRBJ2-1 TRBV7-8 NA TGTGCCAGCAGAATGGTGGCAGGGGGGTACAATGAGCAGTTCTTC CASRMVAGGYNEQFF
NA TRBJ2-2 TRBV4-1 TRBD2 TGCGCCAGCAGCCAAGATCCACCGGGGGGGCGTCGCACCGGGGAGCTGTTTTTT CASSQDPPGGRRTGELFF
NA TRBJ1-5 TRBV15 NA TGTGCCACCAGCAGAGATTCCGGGAATCAGCCCCAGCATTTT CATSRDSGNQPQHF
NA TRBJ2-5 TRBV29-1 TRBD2 TGCAGCGTTGTCAGCGGGGGGGCCGTAGGAGAGACCCAGTACTTC CSVVSGGAVGETQYF
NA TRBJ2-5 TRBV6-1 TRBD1 TGTGCCAGCAGCCCGACAGGGGTGGAGACCCAGTACTTC CASSPTGVETQYF
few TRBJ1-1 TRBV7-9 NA TGTGCCAGCAGCTTAGGAAGACTAATGAACACTGAAGCTTTCTTT CASSLGRLMNTEAFF
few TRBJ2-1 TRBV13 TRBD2 TGTGCCAGCAGCCTCCGGGTCAGCGGGGGGCGGGATGAGCAGTTCTTC CASSLRVSGGRDEQFF
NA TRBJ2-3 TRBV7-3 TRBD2 TGTGCCAGCAGCTCACTAGCGGGAGAAACAGATACGCAGTATTTT CASSSLAGETDTQYF
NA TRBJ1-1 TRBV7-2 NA TGTGCCAGCAGCCCCCGGACCCAGGGCACTGAAGCTTTCTTT CASSPRTQGTEAFF
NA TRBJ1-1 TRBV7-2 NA TGTGCCAGCAGCTTAGATGCGGCGACGAACACTGAAGCTTTCTTT CASSLDAATNTEAFF
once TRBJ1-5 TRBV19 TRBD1 TGTGCCAGAAACAGGGGAAGCAATCAGCCCCAGCATTTT CARNRGSNQPQHF
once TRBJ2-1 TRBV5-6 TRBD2 TGTGCCAGCAGCGAAGGGACTAGCGATGAGCAGTTCTTC CASSEGTSDEQFF